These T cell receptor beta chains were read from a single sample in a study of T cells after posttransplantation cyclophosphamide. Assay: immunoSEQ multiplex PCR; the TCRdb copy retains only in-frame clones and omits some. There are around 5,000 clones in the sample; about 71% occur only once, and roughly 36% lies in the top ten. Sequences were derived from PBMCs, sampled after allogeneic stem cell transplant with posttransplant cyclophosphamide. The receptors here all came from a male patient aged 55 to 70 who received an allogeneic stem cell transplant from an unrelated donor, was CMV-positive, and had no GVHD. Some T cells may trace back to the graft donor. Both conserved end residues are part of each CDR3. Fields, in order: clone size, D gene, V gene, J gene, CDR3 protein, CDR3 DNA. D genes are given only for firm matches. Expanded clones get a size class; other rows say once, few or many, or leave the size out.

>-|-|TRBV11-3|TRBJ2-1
CASSLTLGAEQFF
TGTGCCAGCAGCTTAACACTAGGTGCTGAGCAGTTCTTC
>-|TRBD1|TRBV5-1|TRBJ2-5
CASSRDRGGETQYF
TGCGCCAGCAGCCGGGACAGGGGTGGTGAGACCCAGTACTTC
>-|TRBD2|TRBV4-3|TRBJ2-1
CASSQDWLGLAGYLLSEQFF
TGCGCCAGCAGCCAAGATTGGCTGGGACTAGCGGGTTACCTACTTAGTGAGCAGTTCTTC
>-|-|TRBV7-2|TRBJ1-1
CASSFSATGEAFF
TGTGCCAGCAGCTTCTCAGCAACAGGAGAAGCTTTCTTT
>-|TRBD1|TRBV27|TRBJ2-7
CASRKDRVGFYEQYF
TGTGCCAGCAGGAAAGACAGGGTGGGCTTTTACGAGCAGTACTTC
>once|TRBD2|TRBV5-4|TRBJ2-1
CASSSGTSAYNEQFF
TGTGCCAGCAGCTCCGGGACTAGCGCTTACAATGAGCAGTTCTTC
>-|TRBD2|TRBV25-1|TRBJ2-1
CASSVAGVKYNEQFF
TGTGCCAGCAGTGTAGCGGGAGTTAAGTACAATGAGCAGTTCTTC
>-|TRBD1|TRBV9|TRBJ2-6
CASSVMLTGVTGANVLTF
TGTGCCAGCAGCGTAATGTTGACAGGGGTAACTGGGGCCAACGTCCTGACTTTC
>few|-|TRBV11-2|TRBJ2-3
CASSLNADTQYF
TGTGCCAGCAGCTTAAACGCGGATACGCAGTATTTT
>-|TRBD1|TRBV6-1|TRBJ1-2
CASRLQGAVGYTF
TGTGCCAGCAGGTTACAGGGGGCGGTTGGCTACACCTTC
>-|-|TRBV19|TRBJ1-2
CASSRRGNYGYTF
TGTGCCAGTAGCCGACGGGGAAACTATGGCTACACCTTC
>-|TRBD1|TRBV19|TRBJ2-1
CASSMTGTGANEQFF
TGTGCCAGTAGTATGACCGGGACAGGGGCCAATGAGCAGTTCTTC
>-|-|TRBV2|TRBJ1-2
CASSLQTSNYGYTF
TGTGCCAGCAGTTTACAGACCTCGAACTATGGCTACACCTTC
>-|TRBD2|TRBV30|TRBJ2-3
CAWGLAGGSDTQYF
TGTGCCTGGGGCCTAGCGGGGGGGTCAGATACGCAGTATTTT
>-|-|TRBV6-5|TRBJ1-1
CASSYHKRVANTEAFF
TGTGCCAGCAGTTACCATAAGAGGGTAGCGAACACTGAAGCTTTCTTT
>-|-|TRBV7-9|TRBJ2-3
CASSLASYSSTDTQYF
TGTGCCAGCAGCTTGGCTAGCTATTCTAGCACAGATACGCAGTATTTT
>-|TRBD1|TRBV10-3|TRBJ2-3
CAIRGTGEDTQYF
TGTGCCATCAGGGGGACAGGGGAGGATACGCAGTATTTT
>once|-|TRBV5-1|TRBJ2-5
CASSGLAQETQYF
TGCGCCAGCAGCGGGCTAGCCCAAGAGACCCAGTACTTC
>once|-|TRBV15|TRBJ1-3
CATSRGEDSGNTIYF
TGTGCCACCAGCAGGGGGGAGGACTCTGGAAACACCATATATTTT
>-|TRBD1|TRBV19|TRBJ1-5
CASSSPGTGRGNQPQHF
TGTGCCAGTAGCTCCCCCGGGACAGGGAGGGGCAATCAGCCCCAGCATTTT
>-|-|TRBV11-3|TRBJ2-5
CASSLAPGAGQETQYF
TGTGCCAGCAGCTTAGCGCCAGGGGCAGGGCAAGAGACCCAGTACTTC
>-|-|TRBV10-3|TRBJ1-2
CAISGDEGYYGYTF
TGTGCCATCAGTGGTGATGAGGGTTACTATGGCTACACCTTC
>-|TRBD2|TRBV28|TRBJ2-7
CASSPSGRSYEQYF
TGTGCCAGCAGTCCTAGCGGGAGATCCTACGAGCAGTACTTC
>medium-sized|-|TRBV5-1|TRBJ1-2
CASSLETGFYGYTF
TGCGCCAGCAGCTTAGAGACAGGTTTTTATGGCTACACCTTC
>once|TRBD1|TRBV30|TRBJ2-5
CASRRGPETQYF
TGTGCCTCGCGCAGGGGGCCAGAGACCCAGTACTTC
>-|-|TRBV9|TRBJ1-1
CASSVGVVGGAFF
TGTGCCAGCAGCGTAGGGGTCGTCGGGGGAGCTTTCTTT
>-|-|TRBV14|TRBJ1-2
CASGTPGTYGYTF
TGTGCCAGCGGGACACCAGGTACCTATGGCTACACCTTC
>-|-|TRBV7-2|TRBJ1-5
CASSLEQDQPQHF
TGTGCCAGCAGCTTAGAGCAGGATCAGCCCCAGCATTTT
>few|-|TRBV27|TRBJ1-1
CASSSILGEGAFF
TGTGCCAGCAGTTCCATCCTCGGGGAGGGAGCTTTCTTT
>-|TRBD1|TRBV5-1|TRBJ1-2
CASSPGGTGDDYTF
TGCGCCAGCAGCCCTGGTGGGACAGGGGATGACTACACCTTC
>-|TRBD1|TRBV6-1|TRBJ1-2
CASSVRRTGGYYGYTF
TGTGCCAGCAGTGTTAGGAGGACAGGGGGGTACTATGGCTACACCTTC
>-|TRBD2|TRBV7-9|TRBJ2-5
CASSPSSGGRGETQYF
TGTGCCAGCAGCCCATCTAGCGGGGGGCGGGGCGAGACCCAGTACTTC
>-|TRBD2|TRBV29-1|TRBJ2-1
CSVGVAGGGNEQFF
TGCAGCGTTGGGGTAGCGGGAGGAGGCAATGAGCAGTTCTTC
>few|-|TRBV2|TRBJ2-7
CASRAGIHEQYF
TGTGCCAGCAGGGCGGGGATCCACGAGCAGTACTTC
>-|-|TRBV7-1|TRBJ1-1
CASSLQALNTEAFF
TGTGCCAGCAGCCTTCAGGCCCTGAACACTGAAGCTTTCTTT
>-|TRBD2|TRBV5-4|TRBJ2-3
CASSPGSGALSTDTQYF
TGTGCCAGCAGCCCCGGTAGCGGGGCACTGAGCACAGATACGCAGTATTTT
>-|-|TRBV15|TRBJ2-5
CATSRGGAETQYF
TGTGCCACCAGCAGAGGGGGCGCGGAGACCCAGTACTTC
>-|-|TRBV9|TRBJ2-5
CASSVVPSSETQYF
TGTGCCAGCAGCGTAGTTCCCTCGTCGGAGACCCAGTACTTC
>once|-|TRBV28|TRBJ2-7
CASREGSYEQYF
TGTGCCAGCAGGGAGGGCTCCTACGAGCAGTACTTC
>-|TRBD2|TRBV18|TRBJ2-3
CASSPPARGGKVRTDTQYF
TGTGCCAGCTCACCACCGGCCCGGGGGGGAAAAGTACGCACAGATACGCAGTATTTT